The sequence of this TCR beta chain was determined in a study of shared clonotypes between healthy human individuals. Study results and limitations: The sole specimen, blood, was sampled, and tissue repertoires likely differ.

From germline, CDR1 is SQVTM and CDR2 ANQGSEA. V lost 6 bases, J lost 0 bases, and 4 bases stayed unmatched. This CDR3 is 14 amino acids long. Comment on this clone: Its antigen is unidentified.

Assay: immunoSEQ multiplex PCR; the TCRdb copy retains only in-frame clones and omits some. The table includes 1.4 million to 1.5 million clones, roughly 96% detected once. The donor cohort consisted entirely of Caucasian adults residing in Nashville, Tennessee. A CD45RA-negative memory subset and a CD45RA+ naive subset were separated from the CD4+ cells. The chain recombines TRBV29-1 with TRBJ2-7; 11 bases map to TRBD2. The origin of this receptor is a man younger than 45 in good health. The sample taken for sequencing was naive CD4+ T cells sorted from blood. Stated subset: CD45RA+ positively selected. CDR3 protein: CSVLAGGPSYEQYF. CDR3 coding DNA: TGCAGCGTCCTAGCGGGAGGACCCTCCTACGAGCAGTACTTC.